One T cell receptor beta chain is described in this entry. This record belongs to a study of blood T cell repertoires in COVID-19. Deletions cut 3 bases from V and 0 bases from J, with 12 bases between. This CDR3 contains 14 residues. Germline V gene data show CDR1 as DFQATT and CDR2 as SNEGSKA (reference sequence). Clones were read by immunoSEQ multiplex PCR, and TCRdb kept only the in-frame ones, dropping some. The sample holds about 260,000 clones, roughly 87% seen once. The TCR comes from a human donor in a cohort sampled during active COVID-19. V and J are TRBV20-1 and TRBJ2-7; a weak D match, TRBD1 (5 bases). Sequences were obtained from peripheral blood. The DNA for the CDR3 is TGCAGTGCTAGTCTAGGGGAAAGCTCCTACGAGCAGTACTTC. It encodes CSASLGESSYEQYF.